This T cell receptor beta chain was identified during a study of cytomegalovirus exposure and HLA in healthy donors. About the research overall: Most genotyped donors, approximately 81% of about 430, had Caucasian-associated genetic ancestry.

Note on this clone: Antigen: not known.

PCR employed 60 Vbeta and 13 Jbeta primers. Per the authors' pipeline: Later work found 80 million to 85 million unique TCR beta chains, with 9.5 million to 12 million shared. Sequencing was performed with immunoSEQ multiplex PCR; in TCRdb, only in-frame clones are kept and a portion is missing. D and trimming come from the DNA, and the V and J calls and clone size come from that table. This table holds some 120,000 clones, roughly three quarters found once. Study results and caveats: In terms of immune exposure information, only CMV serostatus was available.

Germline V gene sequence: CDR1 LNHDA, CDR2 SQIVND (reference sequence). V was cut by 4 bases and J by 0 bases, with 22 bases left in between. The CDR3 has 20 residues. The V and J genes are TRBV19 and TRBJ2-6; weak D call: TRBD1 (6 bases). Source material: PBMCs. This sequence originates from a man aged 18 to 29 in good health and CMV-seronegative. CDR3 nucleotide sequence: TGTGCCAGTAGTAAATCCGGACAGTACCGGGTAACCTCTGGGGCCAACGTCCTGACTTTC. Residues: CASSKSGQYRVTSGANVLTF.